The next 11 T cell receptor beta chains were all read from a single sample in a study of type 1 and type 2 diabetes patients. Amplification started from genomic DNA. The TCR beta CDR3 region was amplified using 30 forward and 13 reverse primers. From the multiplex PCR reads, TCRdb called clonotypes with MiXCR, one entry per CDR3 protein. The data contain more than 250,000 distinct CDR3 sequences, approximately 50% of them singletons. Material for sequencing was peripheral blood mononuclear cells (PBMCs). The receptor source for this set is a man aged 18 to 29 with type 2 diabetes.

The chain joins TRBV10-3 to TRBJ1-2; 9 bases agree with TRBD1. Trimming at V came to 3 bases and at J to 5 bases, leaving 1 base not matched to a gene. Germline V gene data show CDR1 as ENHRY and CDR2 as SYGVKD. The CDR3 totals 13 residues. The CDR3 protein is CAISDGTGYGYTF. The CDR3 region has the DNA TGTGCCATCAGTGACGGGACAGGGTATGGCTACACCTTC.

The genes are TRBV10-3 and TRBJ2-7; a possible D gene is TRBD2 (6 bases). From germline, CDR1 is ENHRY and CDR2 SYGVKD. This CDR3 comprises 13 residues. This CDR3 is CATMPPGRGVQYF. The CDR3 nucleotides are TGTGCTACCATGCCGCCAGGGCGGGGAGTGCAGTACTTC.

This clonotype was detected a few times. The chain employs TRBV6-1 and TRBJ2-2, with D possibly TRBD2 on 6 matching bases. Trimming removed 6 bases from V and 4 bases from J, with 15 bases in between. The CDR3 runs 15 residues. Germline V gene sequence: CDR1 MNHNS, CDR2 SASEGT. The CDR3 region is CASSTSLSGTGELFF. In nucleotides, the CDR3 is TGTGCCAGCAGCACCTCTCTTAGCGGCACCGGGGAGCTGTTTTTT.

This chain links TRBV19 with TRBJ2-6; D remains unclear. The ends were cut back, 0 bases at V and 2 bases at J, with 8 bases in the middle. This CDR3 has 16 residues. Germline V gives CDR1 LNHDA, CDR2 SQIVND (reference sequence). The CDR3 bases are TGTGCCAGTAGTATAGATCGGAGTGCTGGGGCCAACGTCCTGACTTTC. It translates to CASSIDRSAGANVLTF. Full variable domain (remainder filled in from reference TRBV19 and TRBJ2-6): DGGITQSPKYLFRKEGQNVTLSCEQNLNHDAMYWYRQDPGQGLRLIYYSQIVNDFQKGDIAEGYSVSREKKESFPLTVTSAQKNPTAFYLCASSIDRSAGANVLTFGAGSRLTVL.

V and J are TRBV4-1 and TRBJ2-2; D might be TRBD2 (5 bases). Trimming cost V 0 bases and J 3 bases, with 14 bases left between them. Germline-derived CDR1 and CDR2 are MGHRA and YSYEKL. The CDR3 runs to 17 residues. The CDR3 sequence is CASSQDLTGSHTGELFF. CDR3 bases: TGCGCCAGCAGCCAAGATCTAACGGGGTCCCACACCGGGGAGCTGTTTTTT.

DNA of the CDR3: TGTGCCATCACGCCGAGGGGGGGCAAATTGAACACTGAAGCTTTCTTT. Its translation is CAITPRGGKLNTEAFF. The rearrangement joins TRBV10-3 to TRBJ1-1; D possibly corresponds to TRBD1 (6 bases). V lost 7 bases, J lost 0 bases, and 18 bases lay in between. Looked up from germline, CDR1 is ENHRY and CDR2 is SYGVKD. This CDR3 comprises 16 residues.

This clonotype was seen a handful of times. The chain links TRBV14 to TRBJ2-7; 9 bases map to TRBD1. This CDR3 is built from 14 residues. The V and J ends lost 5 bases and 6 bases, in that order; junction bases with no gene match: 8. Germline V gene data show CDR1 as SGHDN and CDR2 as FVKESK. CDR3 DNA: TGTGCCAGCAGCTCGCGGGACAGGGTGCGCGAGCAGTACTTC. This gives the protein CASSSRDRVREQYF.

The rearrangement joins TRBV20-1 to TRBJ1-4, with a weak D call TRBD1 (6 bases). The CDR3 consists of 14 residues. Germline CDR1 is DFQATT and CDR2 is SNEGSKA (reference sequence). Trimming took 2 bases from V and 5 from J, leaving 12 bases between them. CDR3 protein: CSARYGTRNEKLFF. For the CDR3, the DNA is TGCAGTGCTAGATACGGGACACGGAATGAAAAACTGTTTTTT.

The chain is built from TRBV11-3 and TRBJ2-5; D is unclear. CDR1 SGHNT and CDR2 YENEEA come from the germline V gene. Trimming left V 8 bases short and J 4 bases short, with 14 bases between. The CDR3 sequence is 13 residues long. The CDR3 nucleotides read TGTGCCAGCTCAAATGGGCAAGCAGAGACCCAGTACTTC. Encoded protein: CASSNGQAETQYF. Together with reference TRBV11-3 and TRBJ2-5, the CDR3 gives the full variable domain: EAGVVQSPRYKIIEKKQPVAFWCNPISGHNTLYWYLQNLGQGPELLIRYENEEAVDDSQLPKDRFSAERLKGVDSTLKIQPAELGDSAVYLCASSNGQAETQYFGPGTRLLVL.

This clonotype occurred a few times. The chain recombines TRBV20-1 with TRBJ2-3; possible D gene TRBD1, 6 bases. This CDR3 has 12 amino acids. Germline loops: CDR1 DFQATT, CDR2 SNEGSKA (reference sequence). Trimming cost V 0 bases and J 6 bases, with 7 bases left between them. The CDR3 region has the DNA TGCAGTGCTAGAGATGACAGGGATACGCAGTATTTT. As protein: CSARDDRDTQYF.

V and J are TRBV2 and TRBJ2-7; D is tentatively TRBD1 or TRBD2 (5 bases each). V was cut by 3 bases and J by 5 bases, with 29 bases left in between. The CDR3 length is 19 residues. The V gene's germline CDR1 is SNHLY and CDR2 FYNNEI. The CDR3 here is CASSDVTRSERRTNHEQYF. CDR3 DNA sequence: TGTGCCAGCAGTGACGTGACGCGATCAGAGAGGAGGACAAATCACGAGCAGTACTTC.